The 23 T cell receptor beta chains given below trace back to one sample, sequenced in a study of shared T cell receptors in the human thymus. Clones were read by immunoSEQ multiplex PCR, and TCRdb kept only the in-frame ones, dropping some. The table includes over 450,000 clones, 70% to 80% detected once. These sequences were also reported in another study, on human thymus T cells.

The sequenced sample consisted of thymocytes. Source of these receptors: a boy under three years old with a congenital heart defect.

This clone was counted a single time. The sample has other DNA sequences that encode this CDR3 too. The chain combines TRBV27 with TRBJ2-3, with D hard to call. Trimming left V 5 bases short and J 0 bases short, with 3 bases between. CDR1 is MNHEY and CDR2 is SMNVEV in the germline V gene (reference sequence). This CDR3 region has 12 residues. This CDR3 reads CASSQSTDTQYF. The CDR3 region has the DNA TGTGCCAGCAGTCAGAGCACAGATACGCAGTATTTT.

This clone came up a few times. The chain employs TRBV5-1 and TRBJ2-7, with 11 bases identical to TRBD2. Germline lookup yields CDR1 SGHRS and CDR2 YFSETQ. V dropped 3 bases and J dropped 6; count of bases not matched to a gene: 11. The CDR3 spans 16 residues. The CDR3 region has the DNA TGCGCCAGCAGCTCGAAGACTAGCGGGAAGGTGAGCGAGCAGTACTTC. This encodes CASSSKTSGKVSEQYF.

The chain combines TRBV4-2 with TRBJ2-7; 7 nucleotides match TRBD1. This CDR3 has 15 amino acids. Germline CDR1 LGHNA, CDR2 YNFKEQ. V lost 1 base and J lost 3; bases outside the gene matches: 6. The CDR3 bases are TGTGCCAGCAGCCAAGCTCCGGGACAGTGCTACGAGCAGTACTTC. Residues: CASSQAPGQCYEQYF.

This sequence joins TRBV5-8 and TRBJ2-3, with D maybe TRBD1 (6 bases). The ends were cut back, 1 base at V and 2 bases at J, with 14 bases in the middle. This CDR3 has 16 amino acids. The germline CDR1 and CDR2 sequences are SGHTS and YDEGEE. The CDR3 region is CASSLTTGPNTDTQYF. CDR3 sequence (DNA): TGTGCCAGCAGCTTGACCACAGGGCCTAACACAGATACGCAGTATTTT.

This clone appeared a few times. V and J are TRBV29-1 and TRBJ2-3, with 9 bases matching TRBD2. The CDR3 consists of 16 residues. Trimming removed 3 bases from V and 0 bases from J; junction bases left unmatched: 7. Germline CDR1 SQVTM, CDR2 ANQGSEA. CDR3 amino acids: CSVDGASGDSTDTQYF. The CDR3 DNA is TGCAGCGTTGACGGCGCTAGCGGGGATAGCACAGATACGCAGTATTTT.

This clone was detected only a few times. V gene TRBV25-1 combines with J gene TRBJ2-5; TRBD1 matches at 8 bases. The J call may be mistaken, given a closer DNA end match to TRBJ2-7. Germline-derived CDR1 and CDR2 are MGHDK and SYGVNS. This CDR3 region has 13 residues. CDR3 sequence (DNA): TGTGCCAGCAGTGAGGACAGGGTTTACGAGCAGTACTTC. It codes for CASSEDRVYEQYF.

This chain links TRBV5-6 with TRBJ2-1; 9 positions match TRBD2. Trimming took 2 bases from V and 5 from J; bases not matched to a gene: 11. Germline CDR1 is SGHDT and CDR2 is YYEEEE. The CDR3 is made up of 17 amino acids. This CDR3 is CASSFHLEREVHNEQFF. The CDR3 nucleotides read TGTGCCAGCAGCTTTCATTTGGAGCGGGAGGTCCACAATGAGCAGTTCTTC. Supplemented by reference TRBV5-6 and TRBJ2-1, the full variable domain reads DAGVTQSPTHLIKTRGQQVTLRCSPKSGHDTVSWYQQALGQGPQFIFQYYEEEERQRGNFPDRFSGHQFPNYSSELNVNALLLGDSALYLCASSFHLEREVHNEQFFGPGTRLTVL.

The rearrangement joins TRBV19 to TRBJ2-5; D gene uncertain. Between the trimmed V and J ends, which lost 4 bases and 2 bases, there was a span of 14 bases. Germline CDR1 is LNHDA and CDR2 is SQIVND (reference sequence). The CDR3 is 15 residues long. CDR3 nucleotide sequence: TGTGCCAGTAGTAGGAGAGGCGCCCCACAAGAGACCCAGTACTTC. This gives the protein CASSRRGAPQETQYF.

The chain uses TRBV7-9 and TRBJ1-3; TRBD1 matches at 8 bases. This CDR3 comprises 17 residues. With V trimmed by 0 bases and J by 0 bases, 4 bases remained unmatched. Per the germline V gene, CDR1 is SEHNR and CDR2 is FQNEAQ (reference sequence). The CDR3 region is CASSLAPTGDSGNTIYF. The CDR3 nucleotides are TGTGCCAGCAGCTTAGCCCCGACAGGGGACTCTGGAAACACCATATATTTT.

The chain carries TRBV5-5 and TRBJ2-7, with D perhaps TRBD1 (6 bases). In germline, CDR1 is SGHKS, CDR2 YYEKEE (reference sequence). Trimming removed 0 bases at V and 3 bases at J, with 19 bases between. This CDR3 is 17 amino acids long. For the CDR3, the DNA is TGTGCCAGCAGCTTGGACAACAGGGCCGGTGTAGTCTACGAGCAGTACTTC. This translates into CASSLDNRAGVVYEQYF.

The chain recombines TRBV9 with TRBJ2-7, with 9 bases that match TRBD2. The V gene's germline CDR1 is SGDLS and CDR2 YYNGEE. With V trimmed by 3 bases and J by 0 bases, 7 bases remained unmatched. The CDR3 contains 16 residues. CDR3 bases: TGTGCCAGCAGCGGCCTTAGCGGGGGCCCCTCCTACGAGCAGTACTTC. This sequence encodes CASSGLSGGPSYEQYF.

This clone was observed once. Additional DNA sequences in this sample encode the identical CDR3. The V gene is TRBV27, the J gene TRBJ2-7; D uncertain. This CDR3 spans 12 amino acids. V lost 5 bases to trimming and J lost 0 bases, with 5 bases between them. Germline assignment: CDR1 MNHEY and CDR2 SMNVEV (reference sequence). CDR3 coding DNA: TGTGCCAGCAGTCCGAGCTCCTACGAGCAGTACTTC. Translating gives CASSPSSYEQYF.

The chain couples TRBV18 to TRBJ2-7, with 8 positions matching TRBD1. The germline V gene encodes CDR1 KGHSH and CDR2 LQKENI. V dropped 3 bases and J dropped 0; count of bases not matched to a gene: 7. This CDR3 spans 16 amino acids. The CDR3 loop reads CASSPGDRPYSYEQYF. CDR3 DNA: TGTGCCAGCTCACCCGGGGACAGGCCTTACTCCTACGAGCAGTACTTC.

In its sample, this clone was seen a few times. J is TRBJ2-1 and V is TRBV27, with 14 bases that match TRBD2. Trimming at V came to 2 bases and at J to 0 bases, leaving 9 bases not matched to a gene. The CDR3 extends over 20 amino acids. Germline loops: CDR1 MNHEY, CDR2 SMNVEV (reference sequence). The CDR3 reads CASSLRATSGRVSSYNEQFF. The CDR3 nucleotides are TGTGCCAGCAGTTTAAGAGCGACTAGCGGGAGGGTGAGCTCCTACAATGAGCAGTTCTTC.

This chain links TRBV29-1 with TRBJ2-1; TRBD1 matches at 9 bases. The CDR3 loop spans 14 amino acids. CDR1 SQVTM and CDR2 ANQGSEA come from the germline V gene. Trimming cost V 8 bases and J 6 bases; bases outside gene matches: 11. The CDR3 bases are TGCAGCATTCCCGACAGGGGGATGATCAATGAGCAGTTCTTC. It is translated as CSIPDRGMINEQFF.

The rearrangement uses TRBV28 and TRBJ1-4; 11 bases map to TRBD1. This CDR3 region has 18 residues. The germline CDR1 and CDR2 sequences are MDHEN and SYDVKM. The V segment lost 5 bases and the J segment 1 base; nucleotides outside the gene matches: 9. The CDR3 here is CASSPWTGGLGTNEKLFF. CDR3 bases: TGTGCCAGCAGTCCCTGGACAGGGGGCTTAGGAACTAATGAAAAACTGTTTTTT.

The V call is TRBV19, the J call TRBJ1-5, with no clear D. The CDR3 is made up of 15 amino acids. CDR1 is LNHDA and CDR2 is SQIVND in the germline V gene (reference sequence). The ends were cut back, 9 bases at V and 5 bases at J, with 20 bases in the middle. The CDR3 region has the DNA TGTGCCAGCAAAAGCGGGTGCGACGGGGATCAGCCCCAGCATTTT. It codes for CASKSGCDGDQPQHF.

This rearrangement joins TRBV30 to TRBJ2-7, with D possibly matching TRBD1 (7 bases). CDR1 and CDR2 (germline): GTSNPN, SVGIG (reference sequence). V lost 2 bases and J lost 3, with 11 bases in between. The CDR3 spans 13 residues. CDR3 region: CAWSQGGDYEQYF. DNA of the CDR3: TGTGCCTGGAGTCAGGGGGGAGACTACGAGCAGTACTTC.

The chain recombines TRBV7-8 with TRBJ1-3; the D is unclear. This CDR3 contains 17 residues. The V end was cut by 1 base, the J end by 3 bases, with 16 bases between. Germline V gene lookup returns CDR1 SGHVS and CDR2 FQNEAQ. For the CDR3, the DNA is TGTGCCAGCAGCTTAGGCGGTTCCCAGTCTTGTGGAAACACCATATATTTT. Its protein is CASSLGGSQSCGNTIYF.

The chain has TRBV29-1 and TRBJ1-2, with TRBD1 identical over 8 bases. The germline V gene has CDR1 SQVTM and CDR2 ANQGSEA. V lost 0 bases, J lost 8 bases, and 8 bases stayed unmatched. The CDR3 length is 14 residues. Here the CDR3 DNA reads TGCAGCGTTGAAGATGGCAGGGGGCGAAAGGGCTACACCTTC. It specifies CSVEDGRGRKGYTF.

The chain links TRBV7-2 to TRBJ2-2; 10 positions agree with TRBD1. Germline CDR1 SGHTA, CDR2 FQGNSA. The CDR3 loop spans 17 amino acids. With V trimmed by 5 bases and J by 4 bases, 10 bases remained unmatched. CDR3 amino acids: CASSGRQGATSTGELFF. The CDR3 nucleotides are TGTGCCAGCAGCGGGCGACAGGGGGCGACGAGCACCGGGGAGCTGTTTTTT.

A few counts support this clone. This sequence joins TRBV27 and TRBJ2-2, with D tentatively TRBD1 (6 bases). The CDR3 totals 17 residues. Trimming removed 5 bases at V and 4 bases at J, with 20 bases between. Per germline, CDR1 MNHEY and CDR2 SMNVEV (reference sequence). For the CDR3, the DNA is TGTGCCAGCAGTCCCCGATCACGGACAGAGCGCACCGGGGAGCTGTTTTTT. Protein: CASSPRSRTERTGELFF.

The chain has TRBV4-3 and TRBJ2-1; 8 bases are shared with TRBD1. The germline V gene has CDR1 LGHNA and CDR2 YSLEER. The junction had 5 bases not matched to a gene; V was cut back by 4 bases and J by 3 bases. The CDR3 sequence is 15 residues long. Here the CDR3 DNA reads TGCGCCAGCAGCCCATCCGGGACAGGCTACAATGAGCAGTTCTTC. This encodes CASSPSGTGYNEQFF.